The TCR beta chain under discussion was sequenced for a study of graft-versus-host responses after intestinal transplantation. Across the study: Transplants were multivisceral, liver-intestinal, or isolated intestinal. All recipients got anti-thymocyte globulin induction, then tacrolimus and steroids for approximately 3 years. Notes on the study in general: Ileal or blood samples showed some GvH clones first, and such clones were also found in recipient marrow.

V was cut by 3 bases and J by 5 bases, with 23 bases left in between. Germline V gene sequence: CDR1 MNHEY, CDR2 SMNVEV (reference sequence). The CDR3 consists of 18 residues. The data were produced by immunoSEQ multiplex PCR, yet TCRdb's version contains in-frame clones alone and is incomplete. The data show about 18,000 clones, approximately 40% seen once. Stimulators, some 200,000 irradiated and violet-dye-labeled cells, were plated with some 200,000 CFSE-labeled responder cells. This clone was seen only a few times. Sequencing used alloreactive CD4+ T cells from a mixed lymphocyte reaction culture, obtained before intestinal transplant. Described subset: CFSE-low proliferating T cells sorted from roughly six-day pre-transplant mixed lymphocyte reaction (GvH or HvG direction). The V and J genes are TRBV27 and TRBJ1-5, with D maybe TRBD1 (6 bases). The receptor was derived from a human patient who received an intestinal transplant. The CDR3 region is CASSFPEEGTNGDQPQHF. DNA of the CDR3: TGTGCCAGCAGTTTCCCCGAAGAAGGGACAAATGGTGATCAGCCCCAGCATTTT.